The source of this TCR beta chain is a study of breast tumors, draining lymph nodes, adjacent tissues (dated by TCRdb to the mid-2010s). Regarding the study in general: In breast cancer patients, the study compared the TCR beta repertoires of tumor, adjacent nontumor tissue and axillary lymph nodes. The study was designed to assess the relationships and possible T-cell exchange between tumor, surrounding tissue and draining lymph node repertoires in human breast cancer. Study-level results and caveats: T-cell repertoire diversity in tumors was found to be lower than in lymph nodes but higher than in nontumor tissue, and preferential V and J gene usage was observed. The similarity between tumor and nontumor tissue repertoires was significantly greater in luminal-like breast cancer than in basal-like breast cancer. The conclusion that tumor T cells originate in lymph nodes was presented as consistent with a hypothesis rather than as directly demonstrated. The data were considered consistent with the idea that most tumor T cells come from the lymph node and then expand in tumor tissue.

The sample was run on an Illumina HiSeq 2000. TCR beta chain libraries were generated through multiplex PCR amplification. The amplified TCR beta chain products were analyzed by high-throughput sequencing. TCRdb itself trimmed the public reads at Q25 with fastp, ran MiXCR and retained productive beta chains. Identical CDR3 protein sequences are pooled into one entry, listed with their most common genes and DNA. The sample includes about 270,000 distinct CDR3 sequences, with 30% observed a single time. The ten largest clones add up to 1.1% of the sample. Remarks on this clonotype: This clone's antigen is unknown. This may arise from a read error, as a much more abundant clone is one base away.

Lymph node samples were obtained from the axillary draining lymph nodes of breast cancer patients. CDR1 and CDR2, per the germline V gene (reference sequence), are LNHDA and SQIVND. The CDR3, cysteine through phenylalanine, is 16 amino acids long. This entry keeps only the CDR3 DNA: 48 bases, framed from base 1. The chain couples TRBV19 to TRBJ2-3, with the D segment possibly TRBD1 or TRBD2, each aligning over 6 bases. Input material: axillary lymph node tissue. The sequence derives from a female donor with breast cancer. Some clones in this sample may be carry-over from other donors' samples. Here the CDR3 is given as CASSIGAAGGTDTQCF. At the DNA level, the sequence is TGTGCCAGTAGTATTGGGGCAGCCGGGGGCACAGATACGCAGTGTTTT.